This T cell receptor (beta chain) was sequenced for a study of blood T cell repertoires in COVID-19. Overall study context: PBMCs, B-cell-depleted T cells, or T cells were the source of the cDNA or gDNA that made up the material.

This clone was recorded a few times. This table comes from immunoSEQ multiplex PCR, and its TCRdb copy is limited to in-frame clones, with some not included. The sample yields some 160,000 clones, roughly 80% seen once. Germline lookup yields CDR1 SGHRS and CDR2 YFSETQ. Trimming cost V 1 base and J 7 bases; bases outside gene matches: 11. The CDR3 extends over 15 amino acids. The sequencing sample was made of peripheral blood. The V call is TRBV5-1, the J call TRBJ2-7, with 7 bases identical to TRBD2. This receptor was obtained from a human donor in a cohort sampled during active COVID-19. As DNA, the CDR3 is TGCGCCAGCAGCTTGAATGTTGCGGGAGCGGGAGAGCAGTACTTC. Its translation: CASSLNVAGAGEQYF.